The 9 T cell receptor beta chains in this list originate from one sample, sequenced in a study of blood T cell repertoires in COVID-19. Assay: immunoSEQ multiplex PCR; the TCRdb copy retains only in-frame clones and omits some. The table lists about 75,000 clones, 75% to 85% of them singletons. The sample taken for sequencing was peripheral blood. These TCRs come from a woman between 45 and 65 years old with acute or convalescent COVID-19.

V and J are TRBV20-1 and TRBJ1-1; weak D call: TRBD1 (5 bases). Germline V gene lookup returns CDR1 DFQATT and CDR2 SNEGSKA (reference sequence). The CDR3 covers 12 residues. V gave up 3 bases and J gave up 4 bases, with 9 bases separating them. The CDR3 here is CSASVGGTEAFF. CDR3 nucleotide sequence: TGCAGTGCTAGTGTGGGGGGCACTGAAGCTTTCTTT.

The chain combines TRBV6-5 with TRBJ1-1; a possible D gene is TRBD1 (6 bases). V was cut by 7 bases and J by 8 bases, with 17 bases left in between. The germline gives CDR1 MNHEY, CDR2 SVGAGI. This CDR3 contains 13 residues. The DNA of the CDR3 is TGTGCCAGCACAAGTGGGGGGGCTGCAGAAGCTTTCTTT. Its protein product is CASTSGGAAEAFF.

The J gene is TRBJ1-2, the V gene TRBV28; D may be TRBD1 (6 bases). Trimming removed 6 bases at V and 4 bases at J, with 18 bases between. This CDR3 contains 15 residues. Germline-derived CDR1 and CDR2 are MDHEN and SYDVKM. CDR3 sequence: CASRPLRGQLYGYTF. CDR3 sequence (DNA): TGTGCCAGCAGACCCCTAAGAGGACAGCTCTATGGCTACACCTTC.

Only a few counts were recorded for this clone. This specimen includes other DNA sequences encoding the same CDR3. The chain has TRBV7-9 and TRBJ1-2, with D possibly being TRBD1 (5 bases). The CDR3 covers 14 residues. Trimming removed 0 bases from V and 4 bases from J, with 9 bases in between. Germline lookup yields CDR1 SEHNR and CDR2 FQNEAQ (reference sequence). The CDR3 coding sequence is TGTGCCAGCAGCTTAGCGCCCGGGGGCTATGGCTACACCTTC. It encodes CASSLAPGGYGYTF.

The chain joins TRBV5-1 to TRBJ2-2; D possibly corresponds to TRBD2 (7 bases). The V gene lost 2 bases and the J gene lost 12 bases, with 14 bases spanning the gap. The CDR3 covers 13 residues. CDR1 and CDR2 (germline): SGHRS, YFSETQ. For the CDR3, the DNA is TGCGCCAGCAGCTTAGGGGGGGGCCGCCAGCTGTTTTTT. Its translation is CASSLGGGRQLFF.

The rearrangement uses TRBV6-6 and TRBJ2-5; no reliable D call. Trimming left V 7 bases short and J 4 bases short, with 10 bases between. This CDR3 is 12 amino acids long. In germline, CDR1 is MNHNY, CDR2 SVGAGI (reference sequence). Here the CDR3 reads CASTGQTETQYF. CDR3 DNA sequence: TGTGCCAGCACAGGCCAGACAGAGACCCAGTACTTC.

The chain has TRBV9 and TRBJ2-1; the match to TRBD2 covers 16 bases. Trimming removed 3 bases from V and 1 base from J; junction bases left unmatched: 10. The CDR3 is 20 amino acids. The germline gives CDR1 SGDLS, CDR2 YYNGEE. In DNA, the CDR3 is TGTGCCAGCAGCGCCCTCGGGACTAGCGGGAGGGCCGGTTCCTACAATGAGCAGTTCTTC. Translation gives CASSALGTSGRAGSYNEQFF.

This clone was observed once. The V call is TRBV5-8, the J call TRBJ1-6; D not certain. Per the germline V gene, CDR1 is SGHTS and CDR2 is YDEGEE. This CDR3 contains 16 residues. Trimming removed 6 bases at V and 0 bases at J, with 13 bases between. CDR3 nucleotide sequence: TGTGCCAGCAATTCGGAGAAAAGCTCCTATAATTCACCCCTCCACTTT. Translation: CASNSEKSSYNSPLHF.

V gene TRBV5-4 combines with J gene TRBJ1-2; D perhaps matches TRBD1 (5 bases). Trimming took off 2 bases at V and 8 bases at J, with 16 bases between the two ends. Germline-derived CDR1 and CDR2 are SGHNT and YYREEE (reference sequence). The CDR3 spans 14 residues. The DNA of the CDR3 is TGTGCCAGCAGCTTCCGGACACCTTTAGGAGGCTACACCTTC. The encoded protein is CASSFRTPLGGYTF.